A selection of T cell receptor beta chains follows, all from one sample in a study of neurological immune-mediated disorders. Using its own MiXCR run on the 5' RACE reads, TCRdb lists one record per CDR3 protein. This table has more than 60,000 distinct CDR3 sequences, 3.7% appearing once. Material: PBMCs. All receptors come from a woman in her forties or fifties with multiple sclerosis. The CDR3 runs from the conserved cysteine through the conserved F or W. The D gene is left open where the match is weak. Where a row states a size, it is once, few, many or the class of an expanded clone; other rows omit it.

>NA|many|TRBJ1-5|TRBV4-2
CASSQGQGNQPQHF
TGTGCCAGCAGCCAAGGACAGGGCAATCAGCCCCAGCATTTT
>TRBD1|many|TRBJ2-2|TRBV5-1
CASSPGTGVGTGELFF
TGCGCCAGCAGCCCAGGGACAGGGGTAGGGACCGGGGAGCTGTTTTTT
>NA|many|TRBJ2-7|TRBV11-2
CASKGRDYEQYF
TGTGCCAGCAAGGGTAGGGACTACGAGCAGTACTTC
>NA|many|TRBJ2-3|TRBV5-1
CASRDPGLSDTQYF
TGCGCCAGCAGAGACCCGGGACTCAGTGATACGCAGTATTTT
>NA|many|TRBJ1-2|TRBV6-2/TRBV6-3
CASSLQDSYYGYTF
TGTGCCAGCAGCCTACAGGACAGCTACTATGGCTACACCTTC
>NA|many|TRBJ1-5|TRBV6-1
CASSESGGGQPQHF
TGTGCCAGCAGTGAATCGGGGGGCGGGCAGCCCCAGCATTTT
>NA|many|TRBJ2-7|TRBV7-2
CASSLNPSEQYF
TGTGCCAGCAGCTTAAATCCATCCGAGCAGTACTTC
>NA|many|TRBJ1-1|TRBV9
CASSVAYRGTEAFF
TGTGCCAGCAGCGTAGCTTACCGGGGCACTGAAGCTTTCTTT
>TRBD2|many|TRBJ2-7|TRBV20-1
CSATASGLLLSYEQYF
TGCAGTGCTACAGCCTCGGGACTATTGCTTTCCTACGAGCAGTACTTC
>TRBD2|many|TRBJ2-5|TRBV5-1
CASSPAGTSGRERETQYF
TGCGCCAGCAGCCCAGCCGGGACTAGCGGGAGAGAACGTGAGACCCAGTACTTC
>TRBD2|many|TRBJ2-1|TRBV9
CASSVLSRESNEQFF
TGTGCCAGCAGCGTGCTCTCGCGGGAGTCAAATGAGCAGTTCTTC
>TRBD1|many|TRBJ2-7|TRBV5-1
CASSLVQGARYEQYF
TGCGCCAGCAGCTTGGTTCAGGGGGCGCGTTACGAGCAGTACTTC
>NA|many|TRBJ2-2|TRBV6-2/TRBV6-3
CASSYSHAGNTGELFF
TGTGCCAGCAGTTACTCCCACGCAGGGAACACCGGGGAGCTGTTTTTT
>TRBD2|many|TRBJ2-3|TRBV5-1
CASSLQPSGTQETQYF
TGCGCCAGCAGCTTGCAGCCTAGCGGGACCCAAGAGACGCAGTATTTT
>TRBD2|many|TRBJ2-1|TRBV5-1
CASTAGGTREVRRRDEQFF
TGCGCCAGCACCGCCGGAGGGACTAGAGAGGTTAGGCGGAGGGATGAGCAGTTCTTC
>TRBD2|NA|TRBJ2-5|TRBV29-1
CSAGLAGIGGTQYF
TGCAGCGCCGGACTAGCGGGAATAGGGGGGACCCAGTACTTC
>NA|NA|TRBJ2-5|TRBV6-1
CAAAWGPETQYF
TGTGCCGCCGCGTGGGGACCGGAGACCCAGTACTTC
>NA|many|TRBJ1-4|TRBV7-7
CASSPGVNEKLFF
TGTGCTAGCAGCCCTGGAGTGAATGAAAAACTGTTTTTT
>NA|many|TRBJ2-2|TRBV29-1
CSVQTGLRTGELFF
TGCAGCGTTCAGACGGGACTGAGAACCGGGGAGCTGTTTTTT
>TRBD2|many|TRBJ2-7|TRBV20-1
CSAERISGGTYEQYF
TGCAGTGCAGAGCGAATATCGGGAGGCACCTACGAGCAGTACTTC
>NA|medium-sized|TRBJ1-4|TRBV12-3/TRBV12-4
CASSPGEEQLFF
TGTGCCAGCAGCCCTGGGGAGGAACAACTGTTTTTT
>NA|NA|TRBJ2-7|TRBV29-1
CSVWTRGFYEQYF
TGCAGCGTCTGGACCCGTGGATTCTACGAGCAGTACTTC
>TRBD1|many|TRBJ1-1|TRBV28
CASSRTGRLGTEAFF
TGTGCCAGCAGTCGGACAGGGCGGTTGGGCACTGAAGCTTTCTTT
>NA|many|TRBJ1-1|TRBV7-9
CASSLSGAAQAMNTEAFF
TGTGCCAGCAGCTTGAGCGGGGCCGCGCAAGCCATGAACACTGAAGCTTTCTTT
>TRBD1|many|TRBJ2-7|TRBV7-2
CASSSWTGGTYEQYF
TGTGCCAGCAGCTCTTGGACAGGGGGAACCTACGAGCAGTACTTC
>TRBD2|many|TRBJ2-3|TRBV4-3
CASSQDAPSGSGSTDTQYF
TGCGCCAGCAGCCAAGATGCCCCTAGCGGGAGTGGAAGCACAGATACGCAGTATTTT
>NA|many|TRBJ2-2|TRBV24-1
CATSMGLDTGELFF
TGTGCCACCAGTATGGGGTTGGACACCGGGGAGCTGTTTTTT
>NA|many|TRBJ2-3|TRBV14
CASSLRGLPPDTQYF
TGTGCCAGCAGCCTTAGGGGCCTACCCCCTGATACGCAGTATTTT
>NA|many|TRBJ1-1|TRBV7-9
CASTLGGNTEAFF
TGTGCCAGCACCCTCGGGGGGAACACTGAAGCTTTCTTT
>NA|many|TRBJ1-2|TRBV3-1
CASSQEGGGRDGYTF
TGTGCCAGCAGCCAAGAGGGAGGGGGAAGGGATGGCTACACCTTC
>NA|few|TRBJ1-1|TRBV5-1
CASSLGGVDTEAFF
TGCGCCAGCAGCTTAGGGGGAGTGGACACTGAAGCTTTCTTT
>NA|many|TRBJ1-2|TRBV7-2
CASSSRSGRQVYGYTF
TGTGCCAGCAGCTCCAGATCTGGTAGGCAAGTCTATGGCTACACCTTC
>TRBD1|many|TRBJ2-1|TRBV7-6
CASRSHPPGQGLSGNHNEQFF
TGTGCCAGCAGGTCCCACCCGCCGGGACAGGGCCTTAGCGGTAACCACAATGAGCAGTTCTTC
>NA|many|TRBJ2-5|TRBV5-1
CASSLEGSQETQYF
TGCGCCAGCAGCTTGGAGGGCAGCCAAGAGACCCAGTACTTC
>NA|many|TRBJ2-1|TRBV20-1
CSALRPPPGTKQFF
TGCAGTGCTCTCCGCCCACCGCCAGGGACCAAGCAGTTCTTC
>TRBD2|few|TRBJ2-1|TRBV5-6
CASSLPGLAGEEQFF
TGTGCCAGCAGCCTACCGGGACTAGCGGGAGAGGAGCAGTTCTTC
>NA|many|TRBJ1-5|TRBV4-3
CASSQDSNQPQNF
TGTGCCAGCAGCCAAGATAGCAATCAGCCCCAGAATTTT
>NA|many|TRBJ2-2|TRBV12-3/TRBV12-4
CASSRQGLSGGELFF
TGTGCCAGCAGCCGCCAGGGTCTTTCAGGCGGGGAGCTGTTTTTT
>TRBD1|NA|TRBJ1-1|TRBV20-1
CSARDEAGGAFF
TGCAGTGCTAGAGATGAGGCAGGGGGAGCTTTCTTT
>NA|many|TRBJ1-4|TRBV11-2
CASSSLTGRRNEKLFF
TGTGCCAGCAGCTCTTTAACAGGACGGAGGAATGAAAAACTGTTTTTT
>TRBD2|many|TRBJ2-1|TRBV7-8
CASSFSSGRRDEQFF
TGTGCCAGCAGCTTCTCTAGCGGGAGACGCGATGAGCAGTTCTTC
>TRBD1|many|TRBJ2-6|TRBV11-2
CASSSELDRDASWGANVLTF
TGTGCCAGCAGCTCTGAACTCGACAGGGATGCATCGTGGGGGGCCAACGTCCTGACTTTC
>TRBD1|many|TRBJ1-2|TRBV12-3/TRBV12-4
CASRPQGAGGYTF
TGTGCCAGCAGGCCACAGGGGGCTGGTGGCTACACCTTC
>TRBD2|many|TRBJ2-2|TRBV6-1
CASRRAGAVTGELFF
TGTGCCAGCAGGAGAGCGGGAGCGGTCACCGGGGAGCTGTTTTTT
>NA|many|TRBJ1-4|TRBV18
CASSVDQVLDEKLFF
TGTGCCAGCTCAGTTGACCAGGTCCTCGATGAAAAACTGTTTTTT
>NA|many|TRBJ2-1|TRBV6-2/TRBV6-3
CASRPLWLASNEQFF
TGTGCCAGCAGGCCTTTATGGCTAGCGTCGAATGAGCAGTTCTTC
>NA|many|TRBJ2-7|TRBV10-3
CAISEGGFSYEQYF
TGTGCCATCAGTGAGGGCGGTTTCTCCTACGAGCAGTACTTC
>TRBD1|many|TRBJ1-4|TRBV20-1
CSVPGQGAINEKLFF
TGCAGCGTCCCGGGACAGGGGGCCATAAACGAAAAACTGTTTTTT
>NA|many|TRBJ2-2|TRBV7-7
CASSPQGTGELFF
TGTGCTAGCAGCCCACAGGGCACCGGGGAGCTGTTTTTT
>TRBD2|many|TRBJ2-5|TRBV11-3
CASSLGRTSGYQETQYF
TGTGCCAGCAGCTTAGGTCGGACTAGCGGATACCAAGAGACCCAGTACTTC